What follows are 4 T cell receptor beta chains derived from one specimen sequenced in a study of Ad26.COV2.S vaccination and SARS-CoV-2 variants. The protocol was immunoSEQ multiplex PCR, while the TCRdb copy is restricted to in-frame clones and leaves out a portion. The data hold approximately 140,000 clones, with 70% to 90% observed a single time. Material: peripheral blood, obtained after recovery from COVID-19. These receptors came from a human donor who had recovered from COVID-19.

This chain links TRBV29-1 with TRBJ2-7; D is possibly TRBD2 (5 bases). Trimming shortened V by 0 bases and J by 9 bases, and 15 bases separated the two germline ends. This CDR3 spans 13 amino acids. Looked up from germline, CDR1 is SQVTM and CDR2 is ANQGSEA. The chain's CDR3 is CSVEEPAGGAQYF. CDR3 sequence (DNA): TGCAGCGTTGAAGAACCGGCAGGAGGAGCGCAGTACTTC.

V usage is TRBV5-6 and J usage is TRBJ1-6, with D unresolved. This CDR3 spans 13 amino acids. CDR1 is SGHDT, CDR2 YYEEEE, per germline. The ends were cut back, 4 bases at V and 13 bases at J, with 15 bases in the middle. DNA for the CDR3: TGTGCCAGCAGCAGGACGGAGATTCCTCCCCTCCACTTT. As protein: CASSRTEIPPLHF.

The chain links TRBV5-6 to TRBJ1-3; 9 bases map to TRBD1. V gave up 0 bases and J gave up 16 bases; unmatched junction bases: 14. Looked up from germline, CDR1 is SGHDT and CDR2 is YYEEEE. CDR3 length: 15 amino acids. In DNA form, the CDR3 reads TGTGCCAGCAGCTTGGTTACAGGGGGCCGATCCCACTCGTATTTT. This encodes CASSLVTGGRSHSYF.

The chain combines TRBV9 with TRBJ2-3, with D possibly being TRBD2 (7 bases). The CDR3 runs to 13 residues. Trimming took 2 bases from V and 6 from J, leaving 10 bases between them. Germline values: CDR1 SGDLS, CDR2 YYNGEE. The CDR3 protein is CASSVGGGDTQYF. The DNA for the CDR3 is TGTGCCAGCAGCGTTGGGGGGGGCGATACGCAGTATTTT.